Described below is a single TCR beta chain sequence and its context. This CDR3 comprises 15 residues. The V gene's germline CDR1 is SGHDT and CDR2 YYEEEE. After removal of 1 base from V and 5 bases from J, the junction contained 7 bases not matched to a gene. Participants in the exposed group had met a COVID-19 case in the 2 weeks before joining the study. These data are taken from a study of blood T cell repertoires in COVID-19. Using immunoSEQ multiplex PCR, the repertoire was profiled, and TCRdb retains in-frame clones only, with some absent. Counted here are hundreds of thousands of clones, 83% occurring once; the ten biggest clones make up about 3.6%.

The receptor was isolated from a woman in her thirties or forties who had been exposed to COVID-19. V and J are TRBV5-6 and TRBJ1-1, with 8 positions matching TRBD1. The specimen sequenced was PBMCs or T cells enriched from blood (not recorded which). The CDR3 reads CASSLPGGSLTEAFF. The CDR3 DNA follows: TGTGCCAGCAGCTTGCCAGGGGGCAGTTTAACTGAAGCTTTCTTT.